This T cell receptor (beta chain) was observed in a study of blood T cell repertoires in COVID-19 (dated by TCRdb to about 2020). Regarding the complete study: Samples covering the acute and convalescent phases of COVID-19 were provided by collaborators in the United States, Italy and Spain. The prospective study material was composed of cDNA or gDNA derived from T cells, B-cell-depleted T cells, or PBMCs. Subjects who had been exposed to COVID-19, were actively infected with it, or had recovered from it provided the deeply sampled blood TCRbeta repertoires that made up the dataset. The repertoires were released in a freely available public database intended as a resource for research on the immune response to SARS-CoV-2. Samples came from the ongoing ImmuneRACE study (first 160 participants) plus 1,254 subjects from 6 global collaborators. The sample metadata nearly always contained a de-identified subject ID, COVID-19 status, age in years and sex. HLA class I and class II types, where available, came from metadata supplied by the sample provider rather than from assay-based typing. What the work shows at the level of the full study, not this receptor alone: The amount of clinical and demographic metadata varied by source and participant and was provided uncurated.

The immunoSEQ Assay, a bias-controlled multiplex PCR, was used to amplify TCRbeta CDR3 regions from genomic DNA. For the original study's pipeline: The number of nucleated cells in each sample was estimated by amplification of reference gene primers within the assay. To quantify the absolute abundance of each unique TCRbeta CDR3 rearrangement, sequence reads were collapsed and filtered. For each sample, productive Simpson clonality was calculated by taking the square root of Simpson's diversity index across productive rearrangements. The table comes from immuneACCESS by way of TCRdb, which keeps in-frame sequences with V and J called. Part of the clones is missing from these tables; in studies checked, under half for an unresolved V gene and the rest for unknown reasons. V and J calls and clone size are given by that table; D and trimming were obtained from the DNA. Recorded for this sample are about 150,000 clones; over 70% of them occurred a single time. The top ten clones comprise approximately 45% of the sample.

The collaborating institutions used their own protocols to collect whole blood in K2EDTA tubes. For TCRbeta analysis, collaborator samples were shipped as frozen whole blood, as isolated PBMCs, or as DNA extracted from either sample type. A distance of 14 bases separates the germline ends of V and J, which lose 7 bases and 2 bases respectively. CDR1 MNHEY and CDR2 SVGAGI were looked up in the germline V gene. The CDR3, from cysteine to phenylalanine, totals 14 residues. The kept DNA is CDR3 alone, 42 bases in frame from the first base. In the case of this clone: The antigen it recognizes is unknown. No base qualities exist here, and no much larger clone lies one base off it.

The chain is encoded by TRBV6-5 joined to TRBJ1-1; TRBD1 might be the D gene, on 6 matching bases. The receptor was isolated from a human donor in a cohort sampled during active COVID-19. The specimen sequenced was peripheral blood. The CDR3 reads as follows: CASKDRTANTEAFF. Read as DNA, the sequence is TGTGCCAGCAAGGATAGGACAGCTAACACTGAAGCTTTCTTT.